This T cell receptor beta chain derives from a study of blood T cells in healthy people across ages. Then a second PCR, running roughly 6 to 12 cycles, was carried out with a sample-barcoded 5' primer and a J-beta primer mix. TCRdb re-called the 5' RACE reads with MiXCR, one entry per CDR3 protein. The sample holds approximately 1,000,000 distinct CDR3 sequences; 40% to 50% are singletons and the top ten take 15% to 20%. The V end was cut by 6 bases, the J end by 2 bases, with 18 bases between. The CDR3 contains 16 residues. Germline CDR1 is SEHNR and CDR2 is FQNEAQ (reference sequence). The chain has TRBV7-9 and TRBJ2-3; D remains unclear. The clonotype originates from an older woman in good health. Input material: blood. DNA of the CDR3: TGTGCCAGCAGAAGCCGCGGCCCCCCGGACACAGATACGCAGTATTTT. As protein: CASRSRGPPDTDTQYF.